These 21 T cell receptor beta chains came from one sample sequenced in a study of T cell responses to AZD1222 COVID-19 vaccine. This table comes from immunoSEQ multiplex PCR, and its TCRdb copy is limited to in-frame clones, with some not included. The table includes about 110,000 clones, 90% to 95% detected once. Source: peripheral blood, taken 28 days after the second AZD1222 dose. The source of these receptors is an adult who received the AZD1222 COVID-19 vaccine.

The chain combines TRBV6-1 with TRBJ1-1, with 7 bases that match TRBD1. The V segment lost 5 bases and the J segment 4 bases; nucleotides outside the gene matches: 4. Germline-derived CDR1 and CDR2 are MNHNS and SASEGT. CDR3 length: 13 residues. CDR3 sequence: CASSPQGGTEAFF. The CDR3 bases are TGTGCCAGCAGTCCTCAGGGGGGCACTGAAGCTTTCTTT.

This sequence joins TRBV6-5 and TRBJ2-1, with TRBD2 matching over 7 bases. The CDR3 is 14 amino acids. Germline V CDR1 and CDR2: MNHEY, SVGAGI. V gave up 2 bases and J gave up 7 bases; unmatched junction bases: 5. The CDR3 coding sequence is TGTGCCAGCAGTTACGGCGGGAGTGAGAATGAGCAGTTCTTC. Translated: CASSYGGSENEQFF.

The V gene is TRBV5-4, the J gene TRBJ1-1; tentatively, D is TRBD1 (6 bases). Trimming stripped 4 bases from V and 0 bases from J, with 13 bases between. From germline, CDR1 is SGHNT and CDR2 YYREEE (reference sequence). The CDR3 covers 15 residues. CDR3 residues: CASSQGGVMNTEAFF. The CDR3, as DNA: TGTGCCAGCAGCCAAGGGGGGGTTATGAACACTGAAGCTTTCTTT.

This chain links TRBV5-1 with TRBJ1-5; TRBD1 matches 7 bases. Trimming at V came to 2 bases and at J to 2 bases, leaving 1 base not matched to a gene. CDR3 length equals 14 residues. Per germline, CDR1 SGHRS and CDR2 YFSETQ. CDR3 coding DNA: TGCGCCAGCAGCTTAGGGGGCGGCAATCAGCCCCAGCATTTT. It is translated as CASSLGGGNQPQHF.

CDR3 loop: CASSLGKGDPNEKLFF. CDR3 bases: TGTGCCAGCAGCTTGGGAAAGGGGGACCCTAATGAAAAACTGTTTTTT. V usage is TRBV5-8 and J usage is TRBJ1-4, with D maybe TRBD1 (6 bases). The CDR3 is made up of 16 amino acids. Trimming took off 0 bases at V and 3 bases at J, with 12 bases between the two ends. Germline V gives CDR1 SGHTS, CDR2 YDEGEE. Complete variable domain (other parts from reference TRBV5-8 and TRBJ1-4): EAGVTQSPTHLIKTRGQQATLRCSPISGHTSVYWYQQALGLGLQFLLWYDEGEERNRGNFPPRFSGRQFPNYSSELNVNALELEDSALYLCASSLGKGDPNEKLFFGSGTQLSVL.

The V call is TRBV5-4, the J call TRBJ1-1; no clear D gene. From germline, CDR1 is SGHNT and CDR2 YYREEE (reference sequence). The V end lost 2 bases, the J end lost 5 bases, and 13 bases lay between the germline ends. This CDR3 region has 14 residues. The CDR3 is CASSFGGFGTEAFF. CDR3 in DNA: TGTGCCAGCAGCTTTGGAGGGTTCGGGACTGAAGCTTTCTTT.

This clone turned up a few times. V usage is TRBV6-5 and J usage is TRBJ1-5; the match to TRBD1 covers 11 bases. Germline values: CDR1 MNHEY, CDR2 SVGAGI. This CDR3 is 14 amino acids long. J was trimmed by 6 bases and V by 6 bases; bases with no gene match: 4. The CDR3 region has the DNA TGTGCCAGCAGATGGACAGGGGGCGGTCAGCCCCAGCATTTT. This gives the protein CASRWTGGGQPQHF.

The chain recombines TRBV9 with TRBJ2-1; D not certain. The ends were cut back, 2 bases at V and 8 bases at J, with 11 bases in the middle. Germline CDR1 reads SGDLS; CDR2 reads YYNGEE. The CDR3 consists of 13 residues. CDR3 DNA sequence: TGTGCCAGCAGCGTTGGCAGGTTGGATGAGCAGTTCTTC. It specifies CASSVGRLDEQFF.

V usage is TRBV28 and J usage is TRBJ1-4; D might be TRBD1 (6 bases). Trimming took 2 bases from V and 2 from J, leaving 15 bases between them. Germline assignment: CDR1 MDHEN and CDR2 SYDVKM. This CDR3 region has 17 residues. The CDR3 loop reads CASSLTLGASTNEKLFF. CDR3 DNA sequence: TGTGCCAGCAGTTTAACCTTGGGGGCGAGCACTAATGAAAAACTGTTTTTT.

This clone was found once. The chain combines TRBV6-9 with TRBJ1-4; perhaps TRBD1 as D (5 bases). The germline V gene has CDR1 MNHGY and CDR2 SVAAGI. The ends were cut back, 6 bases at V and 1 base at J, with 12 bases in the middle. This CDR3 is 15 amino acids long. The CDR3 DNA follows: TGTGCCAGCAGGGAACCCAGGGAAACTAATGAAAAACTGTTTTTT. Translating it yields CASREPRETNEKLFF.

The chain joins TRBV5-5 to TRBJ2-1, with 10 nucleotides matching TRBD2. J lost 16 bases, V lost 0 bases, and 4 bases had no gene match. The germline V gene encodes CDR1 SGHKS and CDR2 YYEKEE (reference sequence). The CDR3 totals 12 residues. The CDR3 nucleotides read TGTGCCAGCAGCTTGGCTGGGACTAGCGATTTCTTC. Protein product: CASSLAGTSDFF.

The CDR3 spells CASSIATSGGGDTQYF. Written as DNA, the CDR3 is TGTGCCAGTAGTATAGCCACTAGCGGGGGAGGAGATACGCAGTATTTT. The V and J genes are TRBV19 and TRBJ2-3; TRBD2 matches 11 bases. Germline assignment: CDR1 LNHDA and CDR2 SQIVND (reference sequence). CDR3 length: 16 amino acids. The ends lost 1 base at V and 5 bases at J; junction bases unmatched: 5. Variable domain in full (rest from reference TRBV19 and TRBJ2-3): DGGITQSPKYLFRKEGQNVTLSCEQNLNHDAMYWYRQDPGQGLRLIYYSQIVNDFQKGDIAEGYSVSREKKESFPLTVTSAQKNPTAFYLCASSIATSGGGDTQYFGPGTRLTVL.

The J gene is TRBJ2-1, the V gene TRBV24-1, with D hard to call. V was pared by 4 bases and J by 7 bases, with 4 bases between. Germline V gene lookup returns CDR1 KGHDR and CDR2 SFDVKD. There are 11 residues in the CDR3. The CDR3 DNA is TGTGCCACCAGTGACAGGAATGAGCAGTTCTTC. Translating it yields CATSDRNEQFF.

The CDR3 reads CASSVVPGGYGEQFF. The CDR3, as DNA: TGTGCCAGCAGCGTAGTCCCGGGAGGGTACGGTGAGCAGTTCTTC. The V call is TRBV9, the J call TRBJ2-1, with TRBD2 matching 8 bases. CDR1 is SGDLS, CDR2 YYNGEE, per germline. Unmatched junction bases numbered 8, after V lost 0 bases and J lost 9 bases. This CDR3 is built from 15 residues.

The chain is built from TRBV7-9 and TRBJ1-2; 7 positions match TRBD1. The junction had 2 bases not matched to a gene; V was cut back by 1 base and J by 3 bases. Germline V gene sequence: CDR1 SEHNR, CDR2 FQNEAQ (reference sequence). The CDR3 runs 14 residues. The CDR3 DNA sequence: TGTGCCAGCAGCTTAGAACAGGGGTACTATGGCTACACCTTC. Translation: CASSLEQGYYGYTF.

The chain carries TRBV7-9 and TRBJ2-7, with D possibly matching TRBD1 (6 bases). CDR1 is SEHNR and CDR2 is FQNEAQ in the germline V gene (reference sequence). The V and J ends lost 10 bases and 4 bases respectively, with 14 bases between them. This CDR3 is built from 12 residues. In DNA, the CDR3 is TGTGCCATCCACCGGGACAAATACGAGCAGTACTTC. Translated: CAIHRDKYEQYF.

The chain employs TRBV4-1 and TRBJ1-1; D remains ambiguous. Germline V CDR1 and CDR2: MGHRA, YSYEKL. The ends were cut back, 2 bases at V and 1 base at J, with 8 bases in the middle. This CDR3 has 14 amino acids. CDR3 residues: CASSQQLQNTEAFF. The CDR3 DNA reads as TGCGCCAGCAGCCAACAACTCCAGAACACTGAAGCTTTCTTT.

The chain uses TRBV7-8 and TRBJ1-5; 7 bases are a match to TRBD1. Germline values: CDR1 SGHVS, CDR2 FQNEAQ. The CDR3 length is 16 residues. Germline trimming cut 4 bases from V and 2 bases from J; bases unmatched to any gene: 8. The CDR3: CASSSFLQGRNQPQHF. The CDR3 DNA follows: TGTGCCAGCAGCTCGTTCTTACAGGGGCGCAATCAGCCCCAGCATTTT.

This rearrangement joins TRBV19 to TRBJ1-1; 9 nucleotides line up with TRBD1. The CDR3 is 18 amino acids. The V segment lost 6 bases and the J segment 0 bases; nucleotides outside the gene matches: 14. Germline V gene sequence: CDR1 LNHDA, CDR2 SQIVND (reference sequence). CDR3 residues: CASSETGGGSHMNTEAFF. DNA of the CDR3: TGTGCCAGTAGCGAAACAGGGGGCGGAAGCCACATGAACACTGAAGCTTTCTTT.

The CDR3 bases are TGTGCCAGTCTAAAGGAGGGGCGCCTTAATCAGCCCCAGCATTTT. Translated: CASLKEGRLNQPQHF. The chain couples TRBV19 to TRBJ1-5, with a possible D match to TRBD1 (5 bases). The V gene's germline CDR1 is LNHDA and CDR2 SQIVND (reference sequence). The CDR3 is made up of 15 amino acids. V gave up 8 bases and J gave up 4 bases, with 18 bases separating them.

This clone was seen a single time. The chain combines TRBV4-2 with TRBJ2-3; D unclear. V was clipped by 6 bases and J by 2 bases, with 12 bases between them. CDR1 LGHNA and CDR2 YNFKEQ come from the germline V gene. The CDR3 is 14 residues long. CDR3 amino acids: CASRRLGDTDTQYF. DNA of the CDR3: TGTGCCAGCAGGCGATTAGGTGACACAGATACGCAGTATTTT.